This TCR beta chain was recovered during a study of OX40 agonist ivuxolimab in advanced cancers. The overall study: The dose of intravenous ivuxolimab that patients received every 2 weeks ranged from 0.01 to 10 mg/kg.

Assay: immunoSEQ multiplex PCR; the TCRdb copy retains only in-frame clones and omits some. Here the sample spans about 63,000 clones, roughly 89% being singletons. CDR1 is SGHNT and CDR2 is YENEEA in the germline V gene. V was pared by 8 bases and J by 3 bases, with 8 bases of the junction left unmatched. The CDR3 sequence is 15 residues long. The J gene is TRBJ2-3, the V gene TRBV11-3; 10 bases are shared with TRBD1. The sample was CD4+ or CD8+ T cells sorted from blood, taken in a trial of the OX40 agonist ivuxolimab. This receptor was taken from an adult with an advanced solid tumor such as melanoma, head and neck, liver or kidney cancer. CDR3 protein: CASGRTGQGTDTQYF. CDR3 sequence (DNA): TGTGCCAGCGGCCGGACGGGACAGGGGACAGATACGCAGTATTTT.